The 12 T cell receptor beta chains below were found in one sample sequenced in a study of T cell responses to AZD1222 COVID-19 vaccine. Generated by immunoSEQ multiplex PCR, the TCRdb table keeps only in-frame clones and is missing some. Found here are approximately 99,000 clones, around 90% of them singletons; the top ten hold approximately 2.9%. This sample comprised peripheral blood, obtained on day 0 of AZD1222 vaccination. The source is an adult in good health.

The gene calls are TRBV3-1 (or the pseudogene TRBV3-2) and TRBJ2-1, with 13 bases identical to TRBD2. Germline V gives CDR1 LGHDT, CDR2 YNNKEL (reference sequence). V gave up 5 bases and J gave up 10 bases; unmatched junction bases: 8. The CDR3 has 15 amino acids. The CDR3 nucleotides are TGTGCCAGCAGCATACTAGCGGGAGGGTTGGAGGAGCAGTTCTTC. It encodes CASSILAGGLEEQFF.

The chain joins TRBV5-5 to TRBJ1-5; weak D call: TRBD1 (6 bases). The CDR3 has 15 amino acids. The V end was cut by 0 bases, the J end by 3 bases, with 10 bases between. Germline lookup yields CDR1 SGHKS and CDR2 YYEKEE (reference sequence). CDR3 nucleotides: TGTGCCAGCAGCTTGGACAGGGCCCCCAATCAGCCCCAGCATTTT. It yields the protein CASSLDRAPNQPQHF. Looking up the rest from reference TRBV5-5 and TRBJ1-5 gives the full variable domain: DAGVTQSPTHLIKTRGQQVTLRCSPISGHKSVSWYQQVLGQGPQFIFQYYEKEERGRGNFPDRFSARQFPNYSSELNVNALLLGDSALYLCASSLDRAPNQPQHFGDGTRLSIL.

In nucleotides, the CDR3 is TGTGCCAGCAGCTTATTAGCTACCGAGACCCAGTACTTC. This sequence encodes CASSLLATETQYF. J is TRBJ2-5 and V is TRBV7-3; D is unresolved. This CDR3 has 13 amino acids. Trimming left V 2 bases short and J 5 bases short, with 9 bases between. The V gene's germline CDR1 is SGHTA and CDR2 FQGTGA.

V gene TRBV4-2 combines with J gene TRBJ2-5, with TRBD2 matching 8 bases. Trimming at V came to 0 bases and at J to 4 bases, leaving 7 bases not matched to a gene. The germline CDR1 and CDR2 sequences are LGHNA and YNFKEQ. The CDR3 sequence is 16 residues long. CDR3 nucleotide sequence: TGTGCCAGCAGCCAAGACGAAGCGGGAGTTTCAGAGACCCAGTACTTC. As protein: CASSQDEAGVSETQYF.

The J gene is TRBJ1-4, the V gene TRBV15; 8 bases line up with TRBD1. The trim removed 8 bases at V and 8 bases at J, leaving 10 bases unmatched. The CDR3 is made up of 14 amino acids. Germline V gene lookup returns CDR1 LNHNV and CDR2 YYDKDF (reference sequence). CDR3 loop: CATGQGRGQEKLFF. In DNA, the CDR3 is TGTGCCACCGGACAGGGCAGGGGTCAGGAAAAACTGTTTTTT.

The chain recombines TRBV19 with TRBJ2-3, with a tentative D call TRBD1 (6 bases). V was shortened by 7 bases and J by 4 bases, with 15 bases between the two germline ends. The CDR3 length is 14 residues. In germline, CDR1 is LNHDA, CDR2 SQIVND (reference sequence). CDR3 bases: TGTGCCAGTACCTCGCGACAGGCCCCAGATACGCAGTATTTT. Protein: CASTSRQAPDTQYF.

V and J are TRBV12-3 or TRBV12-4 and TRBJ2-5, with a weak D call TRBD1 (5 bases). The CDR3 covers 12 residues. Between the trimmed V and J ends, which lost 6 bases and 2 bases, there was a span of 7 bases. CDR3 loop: CASRRQQETQYF. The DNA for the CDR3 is TGTGCCAGCAGACGACAGCAAGAGACCCAGTACTTC.

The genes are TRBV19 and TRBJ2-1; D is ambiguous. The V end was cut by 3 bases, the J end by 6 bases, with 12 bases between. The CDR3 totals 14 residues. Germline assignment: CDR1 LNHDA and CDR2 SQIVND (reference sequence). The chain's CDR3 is CASSIWDGVNEQFF. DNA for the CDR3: TGTGCCAGTAGTATTTGGGATGGGGTCAATGAGCAGTTCTTC. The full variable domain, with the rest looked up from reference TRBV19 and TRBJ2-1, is DGGITQSPKYLFRKEGQNVTLSCEQNLNHDAMYWYRQDPGQGLRLIYYSQIVNDFQKGDIAEGYSVSREKKESFPLTVTSAQKNPTAFYLCASSIWDGVNEQFFGPGTRLTVL.

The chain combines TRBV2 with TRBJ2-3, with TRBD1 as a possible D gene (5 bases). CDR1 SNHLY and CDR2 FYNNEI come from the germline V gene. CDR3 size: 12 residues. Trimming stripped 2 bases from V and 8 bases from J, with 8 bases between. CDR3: CASSEQGATQYF. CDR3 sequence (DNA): TGTGCCAGCAGTGAACAAGGGGCTACGCAGTATTTT.

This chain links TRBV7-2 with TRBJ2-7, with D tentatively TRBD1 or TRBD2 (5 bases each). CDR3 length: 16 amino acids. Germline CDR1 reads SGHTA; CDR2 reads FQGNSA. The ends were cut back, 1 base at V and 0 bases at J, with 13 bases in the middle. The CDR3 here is CASSLGRWGNSYEQYF. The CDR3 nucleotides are TGTGCCAGCAGCTTAGGGCGGTGGGGGAACTCCTACGAGCAGTACTTC.

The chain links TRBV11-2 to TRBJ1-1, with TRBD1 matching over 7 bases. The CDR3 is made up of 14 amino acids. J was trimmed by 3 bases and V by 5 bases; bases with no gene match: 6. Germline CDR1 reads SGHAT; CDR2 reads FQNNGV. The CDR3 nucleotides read TGTGCCAGCAGCCGGGGACAGCTAGACACTGAAGCTTTCTTT. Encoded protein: CASSRGQLDTEAFF.

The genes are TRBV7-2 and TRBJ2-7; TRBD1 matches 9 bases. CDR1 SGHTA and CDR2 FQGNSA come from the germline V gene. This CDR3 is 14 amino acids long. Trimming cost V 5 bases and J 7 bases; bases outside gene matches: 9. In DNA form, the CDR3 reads TGTGCCAGCAGCCTCCGGACAGGGGCCCGGGAGCAGTACGTC. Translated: CASSLRTGAREQYV.